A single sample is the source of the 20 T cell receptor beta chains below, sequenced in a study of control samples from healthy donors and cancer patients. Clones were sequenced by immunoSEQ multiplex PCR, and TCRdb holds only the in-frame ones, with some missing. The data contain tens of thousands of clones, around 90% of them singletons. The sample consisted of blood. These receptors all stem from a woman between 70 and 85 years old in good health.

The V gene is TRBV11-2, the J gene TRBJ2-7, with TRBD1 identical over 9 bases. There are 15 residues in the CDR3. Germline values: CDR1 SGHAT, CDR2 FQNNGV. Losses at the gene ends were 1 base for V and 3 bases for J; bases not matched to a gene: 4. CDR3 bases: TGTGCCAGCAGCTTAGTAGGACAGGGGTTCTACGAGCAGTACTTC. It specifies CASSLVGQGFYEQYF.

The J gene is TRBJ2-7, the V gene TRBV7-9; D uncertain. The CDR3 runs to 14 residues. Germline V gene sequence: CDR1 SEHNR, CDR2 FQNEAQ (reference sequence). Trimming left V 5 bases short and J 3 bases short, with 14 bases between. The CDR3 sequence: CASSRDPTVYEQYF. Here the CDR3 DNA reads TGTGCCAGCAGCCGAGACCCTACAGTCTACGAGCAGTACTTC.

This CDR3 is CASSLSPQGAYEQYF. CDR3 nucleotides: TGTGCCAGCAGTTTATCCCCACAGGGGGCCTACGAGCAGTACTTC. V usage is TRBV27 and J usage is TRBJ2-7; 8 bases match TRBD1. This CDR3 region has 15 residues. The ends lost 0 bases at V and 2 bases at J; junction bases unmatched: 3. Germline CDR1 is MNHEY and CDR2 is SMNVEV (reference sequence).

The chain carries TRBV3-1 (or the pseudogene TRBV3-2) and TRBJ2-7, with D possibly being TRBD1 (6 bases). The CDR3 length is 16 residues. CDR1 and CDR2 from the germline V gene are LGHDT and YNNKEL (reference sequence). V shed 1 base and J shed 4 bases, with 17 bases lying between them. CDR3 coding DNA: TGTGCCAGCAGCCAAGTCCTCACAGGGCTAAAATACGAGCAGTACTTC. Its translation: CASSQVLTGLKYEQYF.

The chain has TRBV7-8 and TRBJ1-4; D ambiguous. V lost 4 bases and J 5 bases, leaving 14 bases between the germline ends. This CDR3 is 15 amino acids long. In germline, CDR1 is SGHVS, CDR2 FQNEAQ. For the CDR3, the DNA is TGTGCCAGCAGCTGGAAAAGGACGGCCAATGAAAAACTGTTTTTT. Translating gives CASSWKRTANEKLFF.

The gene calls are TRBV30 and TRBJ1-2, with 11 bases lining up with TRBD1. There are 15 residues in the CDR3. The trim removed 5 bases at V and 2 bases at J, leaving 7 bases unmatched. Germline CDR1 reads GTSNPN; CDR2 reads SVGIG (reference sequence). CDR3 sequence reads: CAWAVWTGGNYGYTF. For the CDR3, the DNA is TGTGCCTGGGCAGTCTGGACAGGGGGCAACTATGGCTACACCTTC.

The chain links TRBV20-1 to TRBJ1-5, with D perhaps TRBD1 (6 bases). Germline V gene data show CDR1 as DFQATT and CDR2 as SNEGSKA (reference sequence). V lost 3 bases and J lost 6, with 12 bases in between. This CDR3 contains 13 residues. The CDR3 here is CSASPGASQPQHF. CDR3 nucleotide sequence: TGCAGTGCTAGTCCGGGGGCGAGTCAGCCCCAGCATTTT.

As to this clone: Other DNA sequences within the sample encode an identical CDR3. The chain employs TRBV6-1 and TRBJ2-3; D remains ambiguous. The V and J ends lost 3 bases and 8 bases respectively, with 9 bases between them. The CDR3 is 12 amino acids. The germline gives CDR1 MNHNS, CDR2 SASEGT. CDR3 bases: TGTGCCAGCAGTGAGGAGAGAGGTACGCAGTATTTT. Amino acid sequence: CASSEERGTQYF.

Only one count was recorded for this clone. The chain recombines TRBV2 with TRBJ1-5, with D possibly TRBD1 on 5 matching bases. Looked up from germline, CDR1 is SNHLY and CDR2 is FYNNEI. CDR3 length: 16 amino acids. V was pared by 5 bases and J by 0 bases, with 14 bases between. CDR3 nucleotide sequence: TGTGCCAGCAGTCGGTCAGGGATTAATAGCAATCAGCCCCAGCATTTT. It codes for CASSRSGINSNQPQHF.

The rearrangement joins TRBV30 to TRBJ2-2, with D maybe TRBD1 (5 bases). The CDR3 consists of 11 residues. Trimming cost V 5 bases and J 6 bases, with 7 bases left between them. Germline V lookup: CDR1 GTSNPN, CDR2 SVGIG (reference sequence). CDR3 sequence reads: CAWGAPGELFF. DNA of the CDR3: TGTGCCTGGGGGGCCCCCGGGGAGCTGTTTTTT.

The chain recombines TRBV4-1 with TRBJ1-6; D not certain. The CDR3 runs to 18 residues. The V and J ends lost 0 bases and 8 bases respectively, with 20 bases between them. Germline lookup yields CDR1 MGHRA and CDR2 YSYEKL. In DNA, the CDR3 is TGCGCCAGCAGCCAAGATCGTATACAAAAAAAGTGGTATTCACCCCTCCACTTT. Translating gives CASSQDRIQKKWYSPLHF.

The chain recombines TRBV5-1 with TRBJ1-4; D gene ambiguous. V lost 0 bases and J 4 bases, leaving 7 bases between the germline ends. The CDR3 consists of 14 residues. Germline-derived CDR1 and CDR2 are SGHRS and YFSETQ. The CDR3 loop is CASSLERFNEKLFF. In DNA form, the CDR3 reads TGCGCCAGCAGCTTGGAACGCTTTAATGAAAAACTGTTTTTT.

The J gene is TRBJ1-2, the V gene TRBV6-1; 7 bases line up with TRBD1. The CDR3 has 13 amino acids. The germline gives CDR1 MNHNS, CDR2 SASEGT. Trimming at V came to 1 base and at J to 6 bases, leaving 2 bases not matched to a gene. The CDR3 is CASSEVDRDGYTF. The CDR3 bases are TGTGCCAGCAGTGAAGTTGACAGGGATGGCTACACCTTC.

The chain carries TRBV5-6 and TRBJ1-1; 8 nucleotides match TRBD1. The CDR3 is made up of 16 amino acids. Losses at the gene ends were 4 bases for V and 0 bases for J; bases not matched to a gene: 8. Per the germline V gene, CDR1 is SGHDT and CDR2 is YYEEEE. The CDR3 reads CASSPGQGRMNTEAFF. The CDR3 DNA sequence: TGTGCCAGCAGCCCCGGACAGGGTCGTATGAACACTGAAGCTTTCTTT.

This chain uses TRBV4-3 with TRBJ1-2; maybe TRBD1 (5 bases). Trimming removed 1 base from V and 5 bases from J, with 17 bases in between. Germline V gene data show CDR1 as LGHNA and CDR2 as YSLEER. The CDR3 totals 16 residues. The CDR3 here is CASSQVKGRTLYGYTF. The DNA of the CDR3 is TGCGCCAGCAGCCAAGTCAAGGGCAGGACACTGTATGGCTACACCTTC.

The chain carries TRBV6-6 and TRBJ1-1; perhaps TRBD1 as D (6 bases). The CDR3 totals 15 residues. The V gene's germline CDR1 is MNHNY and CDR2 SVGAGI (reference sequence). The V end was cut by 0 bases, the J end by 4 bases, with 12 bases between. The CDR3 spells CASSYSRGHGTEAFF. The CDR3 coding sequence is TGTGCCAGCAGTTACTCGCGGGGGCACGGCACTGAAGCTTTCTTT.

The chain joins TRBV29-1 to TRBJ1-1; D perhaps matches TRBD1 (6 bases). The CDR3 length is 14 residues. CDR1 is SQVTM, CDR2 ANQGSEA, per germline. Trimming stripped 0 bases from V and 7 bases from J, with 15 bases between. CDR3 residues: CSVEDLGGEREAFF. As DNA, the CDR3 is TGCAGCGTTGAAGATCTTGGGGGCGAACGTGAAGCTTTCTTT.

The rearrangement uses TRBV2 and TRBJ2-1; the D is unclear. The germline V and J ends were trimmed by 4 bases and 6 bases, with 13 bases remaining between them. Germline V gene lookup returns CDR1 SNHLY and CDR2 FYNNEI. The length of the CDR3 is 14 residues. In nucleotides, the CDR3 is TGTGCCAGCAGTGGACGGGCCTTGGTCAATGAGCAGTTCTTC. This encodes CASSGRALVNEQFF.

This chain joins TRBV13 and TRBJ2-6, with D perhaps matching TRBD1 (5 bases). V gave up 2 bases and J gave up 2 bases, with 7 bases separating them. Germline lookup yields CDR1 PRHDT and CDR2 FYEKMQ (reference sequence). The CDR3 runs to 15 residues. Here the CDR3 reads CASSLRGTGANVLTF. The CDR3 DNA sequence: TGTGCCAGCAGCTTAAGGGGAACTGGGGCCAACGTCCTGACTTTC.

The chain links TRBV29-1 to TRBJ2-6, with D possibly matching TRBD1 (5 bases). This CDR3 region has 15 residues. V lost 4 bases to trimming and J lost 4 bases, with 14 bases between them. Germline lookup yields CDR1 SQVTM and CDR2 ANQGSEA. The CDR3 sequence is CSVGVGAGGANVLTF. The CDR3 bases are TGCAGCGTTGGGGTAGGGGCTGGAGGGGCCAACGTCCTGACTTTC. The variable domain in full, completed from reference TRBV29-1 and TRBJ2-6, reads SAVISQKPSRDICQRGTSLTIQCQVDSQVTMMFWYRQQPGQSLTLIATANQGSEATYESGFVIDKFPISRPNLTFSTLTVSNMSPEDSSIYLCSVGVGAGGANVLTFGAGSRLTVL.